This T cell receptor (beta chain) was identified during a study of shared clonotypes between healthy human individuals. For the study at large: Every donor yielded three CD4 naive, three CD4 memory, two CD8 naive and one CD8 memory plate.

The data were produced by immunoSEQ multiplex PCR, yet TCRdb's version contains in-frame clones alone and is incomplete. Among hundreds of thousands of clones, around two thirds were seen once, and the ten largest hold approximately 1.7%. All participating donors were Caucasian adults from Nashville, Tennessee. V lost 5 bases, J lost 8 bases, and 10 bases stayed unmatched. CDR1 is LNHDA and CDR2 is SQIVND in the germline V gene (reference sequence). The CDR3 consists of 15 residues. Study results and limitations: Generation of non-shared clonotypes was less probable than generation of clonotypes shared by all four donors. Sampling involved blood alone; tissue repertoires likely differ.

Points on this clone: Its matching antigen is unknown.

This receptor was taken from a woman in her 30s in good health. The rearrangement uses TRBV19 and TRBJ2-1, with TRBD2 matching over 9 bases. Sequenced sample: memory CD4+ T cells sorted from blood. The subset denotes: CD45RA-negative fraction. CDR3 DNA: TGTGCCAGTAGTCGCGGGGGGGAGAAAAGTTATGAGCAGTTCTTC. It specifies CASSRGGEKSYEQFF.